Listed here is a single T cell receptor beta chain. Its antigen specificity is not known. One base away there is no much larger clone; base qualities are not given. Participants in the prospective study were enrolled through a virtual design, were aged about 18 to 100 years, and lived in roughly 26 United States geographic areas. To assign participants to cohorts, the prospective study relied on clinical history that participants themselves reported in a screening survey and a study questionnaire. For ImmuneRACE Cohort 3, a participant was defined as recovered based on two consecutive negative NP/OP PCR tests, clearance by a healthcare professional, or resolution of symptoms. In the prospective study, mobile phlebotomists collected whole blood, serum and a nasopharyngeal or oropharyngeal swab from each participant. Participants in the prospective study had the option to provide additional blood draws and questionnaires over an approximately 2-month period. Prospective study blood samples were shipped either frozen or at room temperature before DNA extraction.

TCRbeta CDR3 regions were amplified from genomic DNA by means of the immunoSEQ Assay, a bias-controlled multiplex PCR. Processing in the source paper ran as follows. The number of nucleated cells in each sample was estimated from the amplification of reference gene primers within the assay. Sequence reads were collapsed and filtered to measure the absolute abundance of every unique TCRbeta CDR3 rearrangement. For each sample, productive Simpson clonality was calculated as the square root of Simpson's diversity index over productive rearrangements. TCRdb limited this immuneACCESS table to in-frame rearrangements with V and J called. A share of clones is missing; checked studies link under half to unresolved V genes, and the rest is unexplained. V, J and clone size were drawn from that table, and D and trimming were deduced from the DNA. Recorded for this sample are almost 250,000 clones; around 89% of them occurred a single time. The ten largest clones represent more than 3.5% of the sample.

The sample belongs to a study of blood T cell repertoires in COVID-19 (dated by TCRdb to between 2020 and 2021). The study in broad terms: Samples covering the acute and convalescent phases of COVID-19 were provided by collaborators in the United States, Italy and Spain. The prospective study material was composed of cDNA or gDNA derived from T cells, B-cell-depleted T cells, or PBMCs. Subjects who had been exposed to COVID-19, were actively infected with it, or had recovered from it provided the deeply sampled blood TCRbeta repertoires that made up the dataset. The repertoires were made available in a free public database intended to serve as a resource for research on the immune response to SARS-CoV-2. Samples came from the ongoing ImmuneRACE study (first 160 participants) plus 1,254 subjects from 6 global collaborators. The sample metadata nearly always contained a de-identified subject ID, COVID-19 status, age in years and sex. Where available, HLA class I and class II types were taken from metadata supplied by the sample provider and were not determined by assay-based typing. Overall study results and their limits: Clinical and demographic metadata were provided uncurated, with the amount varying by source and participant.

Taken from cysteine to phenylalanine, the CDR3 has 17 residues. Solely the CDR3 DNA is kept, with 51 bases framed from the first base. Sequenced: PBMCs or T cells enriched from blood (not recorded which). The sequence joins TRBV21-1 to TRBJ2-1; TRBD1 reflects the table's D call only, with no check against the DNA. TRBV21-1 is shown as a pseudogene. The TCR comes from a woman aged 25 to 39 who had recovered from COVID-19. The DNA sequence follows: TGTGCCAGCAGCTCACGAAGATCCGGGACACCTTACAATGAGCAGTTCTTC. This codes for CASSSRRSGTPYNEQFF.